The 11 T cell receptor beta chains below come from one sample, sequenced in a study of neoadjuvant nivolumab and ipilimumab in lung cancer. Clones were read by immunoSEQ multiplex PCR, and TCRdb kept only the in-frame ones, dropping some. The table shows about 1,800 clones, with over 70% occurring only once. This sample comprised tumor tissue, obtained before neoadjuvant nivolumab, alone or with ipilimumab. These receptors were obtained from an adult with non-small cell lung cancer.

The genes are TRBV4-1 and TRBJ2-5; 9 bases agree with TRBD1. Germline-derived CDR1 and CDR2 are MGHRA and YSYEKL. The trim removed 1 base at V and 5 bases at J, leaving 8 bases unmatched. The CDR3 length is 16 residues. CDR3 nucleotides: TGCGCCAGCAGCCAAGGGATGACAGGGGGAGAGGAGACCCAGTACTTC. Amino acids: CASSQGMTGGEETQYF.

The J gene is TRBJ2-5, the V gene TRBV6-9; 7 bases fit TRBD1. Germline V gene data show CDR1 as MNHGY and CDR2 as SVAAGI. After removal of 5 bases from V and 10 bases from J, the junction contained 7 bases not matched to a gene. The CDR3 has 12 residues. CDR3 coding DNA: TGTGCCAGCAGTGCAAACCGGGACAGCCAGTACTTC. Amino acids: CASSANRDSQYF.

The V call is TRBV11-2, the J call TRBJ2-7; D call uncertain. V lost 0 bases to trimming and J lost 2 bases, with 8 bases between them. The length of the CDR3 is 14 residues. Germline V gene sequence: CDR1 SGHAT, CDR2 FQNNGV. This CDR3 reads CASSLDRSTYEQYF. For the CDR3, the DNA is TGTGCCAGCAGCTTAGACAGGTCCACCTACGAGCAGTACTTC. The full variable domain, rest sourced from reference TRBV11-2 and TRBJ2-7, is EAGVAQSPRYKIIEKRQSVAFWCNPISGHATLYWYQQILGQGPKLLIQFQNNGVVDDSQLPKDRFSAERLKGVDSTLKIQPAKLEDSAVYLCASSLDRSTYEQYFGPGTRLTVT.

The chain uses TRBV6-1 and TRBJ2-3; no definite D call. V was clipped by 2 bases and J by 0 bases, with 9 bases between them. CDR1 is MNHNS, CDR2 SASEGT, per germline. This CDR3 region has 15 residues. The CDR3 protein is CASSESVRSTDTQYF. The CDR3 nucleotides read TGTGCCAGCAGTGAAAGCGTCAGGAGCACAGATACGCAGTATTTT.

The sample holds one count of this clone. The chain has TRBV7-2 and TRBJ2-7; the D is unclear. The V end was cut by 0 bases, the J end by 3 bases, with 9 bases between. Per the germline V gene, CDR1 is SGHTA and CDR2 is FQGNSA. The CDR3 loop spans 14 amino acids. CDR3: CASSLASQVYEQYF. CDR3 nucleotides: TGTGCCAGCAGCTTAGCGAGCCAGGTCTACGAGCAGTACTTC. The entire variable domain, with the rest obtained from reference TRBV7-2 and TRBJ2-7, is as follows: GAGVSQSPSNKVTEKGKDVELRCDPISGHTALYWYRQSLGQGLEFLIYFQGNSAPDKSGLPSDRFSAERTGGSVSTLTIQRTQQEDSAVYLCASSLASQVYEQYFGPGTRLTVT.

The J gene is TRBJ2-1, the V gene TRBV5-6; D is perhaps TRBD2 (5 bases). Trimming shortened V by 2 bases and J by 9 bases, and 12 bases separated the two germline ends. CDR1 is SGHDT and CDR2 is YYEEEE in the germline V gene. This CDR3 region has 13 residues. CDR3 DNA: TGTGCCAGCAGCTTTGGGGAAGCGGCTGAGCAGTTCTTC. Translation gives CASSFGEAAEQFF. Complete variable domain (other parts from reference TRBV5-6 and TRBJ2-1): DAGVTQSPTHLIKTRGQQVTLRCSPKSGHDTVSWYQQALGQGPQFIFQYYEEEERQRGNFPDRFSGHQFPNYSSELNVNALLLGDSALYLCASSFGEAAEQFFGPGTRLTVL.

The V and J genes are TRBV10-3 and TRBJ1-5; D possibly corresponds to TRBD1 (5 bases). Germline values: CDR1 ENHRY, CDR2 SYGVKD. The CDR3 has 13 amino acids. V lost 10 bases and J lost 0, with 10 bases in between. The CDR3 protein is CATQGYSNQPQHF. CDR3 coding DNA: TGTGCCACCCAGGGATATAGCAATCAGCCCCAGCATTTT.

This chain links TRBV27 with TRBJ2-1; 12 bases line up with TRBD1. Germline V gives CDR1 MNHEY, CDR2 SMNVEV (reference sequence). The CDR3 runs 17 residues. The V gene end was trimmed by 2 bases and the J gene end by 7 bases; junction bases not matched to a gene: 9. In nucleotides, the CDR3 is TGTGCCAGCAGTTTAAACGGTGGGACAGGGGGCTGGAATGAGCAGTTCTTC. Encoded protein: CASSLNGGTGGWNEQFF.

In its sample, this clone was seen once. V gene TRBV4-3 combines with J gene TRBJ2-7; maybe TRBD1 (6 bases). V shed 2 bases and J shed 0 bases, with 11 bases lying between them. Germline V gene lookup returns CDR1 LGHNA and CDR2 YSLEER. The CDR3 has 15 amino acids. The CDR3 loop reads CASSQLRDTSYEQYF. The CDR3 nucleotides read TGCGCCAGCAGCCAACTCCGGGACACCTCCTACGAGCAGTACTTC.

The V call is TRBV19, the J call TRBJ2-5; D is ambiguous. Trimming removed 6 bases from V and 2 bases from J, with 10 bases in between. CDR1 and CDR2 (germline): LNHDA, SQIVND (reference sequence). CDR3 length: 13 residues. The CDR3 DNA reads as TGTGCCAGTAGATCCCAGGAACAAGAGACCCAGTACTTC. Amino acid sequence: CASRSQEQETQYF.

This chain links TRBV11-3 with TRBJ1-3; D call uncertain. The V gene lost 0 bases and the J gene lost 0 bases, with 6 bases spanning the gap. The germline gives CDR1 SGHNT, CDR2 YENEEA. This CDR3 is built from 15 residues. CDR3 bases: TGTGCCAGCAGCTTAGACGGGAACTCTGGAAACACCATATATTTT. Its translation is CASSLDGNSGNTIYF.